The 12 T cell receptor beta chains reported below all come from one sample, sequenced in a study of tumor-infiltrating lymphocytes in primary liver carcinoma. Without any cell sorting, about 18-31 mg of bulk tissue yielded co-extracted RNA and DNA. Making TCR beta cDNA involved around 540 ng total RNA and a constant-region primer. Libraries for TCR beta were built through three nested multiplex PCR rounds, which together made up a slightly modified ARM-PCR procedure. TRBV1-TRBV30 forward primers paired with a C-beta reverse primer drove the first two PCR rounds, around 10 cycles each. TCRdb called the multiplex PCR reads again in MiXCR, with one record for every CDR3 protein. The profile shows tens of thousands of distinct CDR3 sequences, around three quarters of them singletons. Sequencing input: liver tumor tissue from sampling region 3. Subset given: tumor region T3, left-lateral pole. The source is a man between 35 and 55 years old with primary liver carcinoma and hepatitis B virus infection.

As for this clonotype: The final CDR3 position lacks the conserved phenylalanine or tryptophan, pointing to a likely read error. V gene TRBV7-8 combines with J gene TRBJ2-5; D might be TRBD2 (6 bases). This CDR3 is 14 amino acids long. Germline V lookup: CDR1 SGHVS, CDR2 FQNEAQ. Trimming shortened V by 9 bases and J by 2 bases, and 16 bases separated the two germline ends. The CDR3 coding sequence is TGTGCCAGGAGACCCGGGGGTGGGCAAGAGACCCAGTACCTC. Translating gives CARRPGGGQETQYL.

A word on this clonotype: The junction and the germline gene differ at one end; a read error may be behind it. The rearrangement joins TRBV6-1 to TRBJ1-2; D remains unclear. Germline CDR1 is MNHNS and CDR2 is SASEGT. The CDR3 loop spans 12 amino acids. The DNA for the CDR3 is TGTGCCAGCGGTGAATGGATCTATGGCTATACCTTC. Its protein product is CASGEWIYGYTF.

As for this clonotype: At one end, the junction sequence differs from germline, possibly due to a read error. This rearrangement joins TRBV25-1 to TRBJ2-5, with D perhaps matching TRBD1 or TRBD2 (6 bases each). Germline CDR1 is MGHDK and CDR2 is SYGVNS. The length of the CDR3 is 15 residues. DNA of the CDR3: TGTACCAGCAATGAATATCGGGGGCCGCAAGAGACCCAGTACTTC. This sequence encodes CTSNEYRGPQETQYF.

The CDR3 nucleotides read TGTGCCAGCAGTAATCTTAGCCTCACCGGGGAGCTGTTTTTT. Encoded protein: CASSNLSLTGELFF. The chain has TRBV6-1 and TRBJ2-2; D unresolved. The germline CDR1 and CDR2 sequences are MNHNS and SASEGT. CDR3 length equals 14 residues. V lost 5 bases, J lost 4 bases, and 11 bases lay in between.

This clonotype occurred once. At one end, the junction sequence differs from germline, possibly due to a read error. The chain joins TRBV4-3 to TRBJ2-7; D may be TRBD1 (5 bases). Germline CDR1 LGHNA, CDR2 YSLEER. This CDR3 has 16 residues. CDR3 loop: CVSSQDLGRTSYEQYF. The CDR3 DNA reads as TGTGTCAGCAGCCAAGATTTGGGCAGGACATCCTACGAGCAGTACTTC.

A note on this clonotype: An end of the junction differs from the germline gene, which may be a read error. V is TRBV6-2 or TRBV6-3 and J is TRBJ2-7, with a tentative D call TRBD2 (6 bases). The CDR3 is made up of 14 amino acids. Germline V gene sequence: CDR1 MNHEY, CDR2 SVGEGT. In DNA form, the CDR3 reads TGTGCCAGCAATTCACCGAGACGGGAGTACGAACAGTACTTC. Translated: CASNSPRREYEQYF.

The chain carries TRBV12-3 or TRBV12-4 and TRBJ2-7; D tentatively fits TRBD1 or TRBD2 (5 bases each). The CDR3 runs 14 residues. The ends were cut back, 6 bases at V and 7 bases at J, with 19 bases in the middle. CDR3 bases: TGTGCCAGCAGCACGGGTGAGAGGGGCTATGAGCAGTACTTC. As protein: CASSTGERGYEQYF.

This clonotype was seen a few times. The chain carries TRBV2 and TRBJ2-1; 8 nucleotides match TRBD1. V lost 2 bases and J lost 9; bases outside the gene matches: 9. The CDR3 consists of 15 residues. Looked up from germline, CDR1 is SNHLY and CDR2 is FYNNEI. The CDR3 protein is CASSESGGGYGEQFF. The CDR3 region has the DNA TGTGCCAGCAGTGAATCAGGGGGCGGATACGGTGAGCAGTTCTTC.

About this clonotype itself: A junction boundary mismatches the germline segment, possibly from a read error. V usage is TRBV6-6 and J usage is TRBJ2-7; D might be TRBD2 (6 bases). This CDR3 comprises 14 residues. Germline V gene lookup returns CDR1 MNHNY and CDR2 SVGAGI (reference sequence). DNA of the CDR3: TGTGTCAGCAGAGGTGGAGCGGGCGGTATCGGGCAGTACTTC. Protein: CVSRGGAGGIGQYF.

This clonotype was found once. Its ends do not fully match the called genes, so a read error is possible. V is TRBV6-5 and J is TRBJ2-7; TRBD2 matches 10 bases. CDR3 length: 15 residues. Germline V gene sequence: CDR1 MNHEY, CDR2 SVGAGI. The CDR3 bases are TGTGTCAGCAGCCCCTCTCTGACTAGCGGGTACGAGCAGTACTTC. It is translated as CVSSPSLTSGYEQYF.

This chain joins TRBV30 and TRBJ1-1; possibly TRBD1 for D (6 bases). V lost 7 bases, J lost 5 bases, and 35 bases lay in between. The CDR3 is 19 residues long. Germline lookup yields CDR1 GTSNPN and CDR2 SVGIG (reference sequence). The CDR3 is CALIPGHLKLRARGTEAFF. DNA of the CDR3: TGTGCCTTGATTCCGGGACACTTGAAACTGAGGGCTCGAGGTACTGAAGCTTTCTTT.

Details on this clonotype: This is likely a read error, given that the CDR3 carries no conserved phenylalanine or tryptophan at its end. The chain links TRBV4-1 to TRBJ1-6; 9 bases are a match to TRBD1. Germline CDR1 and CDR2: MGHRA and YSYEKL. The CDR3 is 16 residues long. The CDR3 loop is CVSGHHLQGADSPLHI. The DNA for the CDR3 is TGCGTCAGCGGCCACCACCTACAGGGGGCGGATTCACCCCTCCACATT.